In this sample, the clone carrying this T cell receptor (beta chain) turned up many times. Its matching antigen is unknown. This CDR3 is 16 amino acids long. With 5 bases clipped from V and 10 bases from J, the junction kept 12 bases outside the gene matches. Germline V CDR1 and CDR2: MGHRA, YSYEKL. The data derive from a study of T-cell reconstitution after alpha-beta-depleted transplantation in children. Notes on the study in general: As was reported, about two months after transplant, alpha-beta T cells came from several hundred expanded graft clones. Surviving thymic progenitors and recipient T cells were the source of high TCRbeta diversity at day 60 in some patients. The authors attributed T-cell counts and diversity one year after transplant mostly to newly produced T cells.

TCRbeta library preparation incorporated unique molecular identifiers. TCRdb reprocessed the PCR reads with MiXCR, giving one entry per CDR3 protein. Of fewer than 700,000 distinct CDR3 sequences in the sample, 23% were seen once. The chain employs TRBV4-1 and TRBJ1-6; 9 bases fit TRBD1. This TCR derives from a boy in the first two years of life who had a stem cell transplant for acute myeloid leukemia, so the T cells may come from the graft donor. The sample consisted of PBMCs, mostly from graft donor cells, taken 360 days after TCRalphabeta/CD19-depleted stem cell transplant. CDR3 in amino acids: CASSYPARDRDSPLHF. The CDR3 nucleotides are TGCGCCAGCAGCTATCCGGCCCGGGACAGGGACTCACCCCTCCACTTT.